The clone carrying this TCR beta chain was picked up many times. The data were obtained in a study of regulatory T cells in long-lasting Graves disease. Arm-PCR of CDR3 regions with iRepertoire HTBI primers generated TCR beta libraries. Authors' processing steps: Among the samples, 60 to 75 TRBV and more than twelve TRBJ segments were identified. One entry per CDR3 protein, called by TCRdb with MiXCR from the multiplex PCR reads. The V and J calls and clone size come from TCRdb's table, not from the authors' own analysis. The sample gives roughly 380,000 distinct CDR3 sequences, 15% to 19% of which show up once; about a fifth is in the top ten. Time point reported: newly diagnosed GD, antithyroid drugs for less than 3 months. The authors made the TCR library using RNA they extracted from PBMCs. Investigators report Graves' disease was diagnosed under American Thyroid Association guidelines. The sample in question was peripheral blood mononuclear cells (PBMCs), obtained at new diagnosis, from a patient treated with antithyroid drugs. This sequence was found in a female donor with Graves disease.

The CDR3 protein is CSARTVGLPHSYEQYF. CDR3 nucleotides: TGCAGTGCTAGGACGGTGGGACTTCCTCACTCCTACGAGCAGTACTTC. The chain uses TRBV20-1 and TRBJ2-7, with D possibly TRBD2 on 6 matching bases. Per germline, CDR1 DFQATT and CDR2 SNEGSKA (reference sequence). Deletions cut 3 bases from V and 0 bases from J, with 18 bases between. This CDR3 has 16 residues.